Shown below are 6 T cell receptor beta chains from a single sample sequenced in a study of blood T cell repertoires in COVID-19. The protocol was immunoSEQ multiplex PCR, while the TCRdb copy is restricted to in-frame clones and leaves out a portion. The sample records tens of thousands of clones, 88% being singletons. Sequencing input: peripheral blood. Receptors were obtained from a human donor in a cohort sampled during active COVID-19.

This chain joins TRBV25-1 and TRBJ1-6; 7 bases are a match to TRBD1. This CDR3 spans 15 amino acids. Germline assignment: CDR1 MGHDK and CDR2 SYGVNS. V was pared by 4 bases and J by 4 bases, with 4 bases of the junction left unmatched. In DNA form, the CDR3 reads TGTGCCAGCAGTGCGTACAGGGGTTATAATTCACCCCTCCACTTT. It specifies CASSAYRGYNSPLHF.

This chain joins TRBV7-3 and TRBJ2-1; TRBD2 might be the D (5 bases). Trimming shortened V by 5 bases and J by 7 bases, and 18 bases separated the two germline ends. The CDR3 sequence is 15 residues long. Germline values: CDR1 SGHTA, CDR2 FQGTGA. The CDR3 region has the DNA TGTGCCAGCAGCCTCTCGGCTAGCTCGGCTAATGAGCAGTTCTTC. Its protein product is CASSLSASSANEQFF.

This clone was observed once. The rearrangement uses TRBV7-2 and TRBJ2-2, with 11 bases fitting TRBD1. CDR3 length: 15 amino acids. The germline V gene encodes CDR1 SGHTA and CDR2 FQGNSA. The ends lost 8 bases at V and 4 bases at J; junction bases unmatched: 6. The CDR3 region is CASLLDRGRTGELFF. The CDR3 DNA sequence: TGTGCCAGCCTCCTGGACAGGGGGCGCACCGGGGAGCTGTTTTTT.

V gene TRBV23-1 combines with J gene TRBJ1-1; a weak D match, TRBD1 (6 bases). TRBV23-1 is designated an ORF whose function remains uncertain. The V end lost 0 bases, the J end lost 2 bases, and 16 bases lay between the germline ends. The CDR3 length is 17 residues. This CDR3 reads CASSQSGLRDINTEAFF. CDR3 bases: TGCGCCAGCAGTCAATCCGGTCTTCGGGACATTAACACTGAAGCTTTCTTT.

The V gene is TRBV5-1, the J gene TRBJ2-1; D may be TRBD2 (5 bases). Germline loops: CDR1 SGHRS, CDR2 YFSETQ. CDR3 size: 15 residues. The ends were cut back, 7 bases at V and 2 bases at J, with 16 bases in the middle. This chain's CDR3 is CASLRQTNPYNEQFF. CDR3 DNA: TGCGCCAGCTTAAGGCAGACTAACCCCTACAATGAGCAGTTCTTC.

This clone was seen only a few times. The chain recombines TRBV6-1 with TRBJ2-7, with 7 bases matching TRBD1. V lost 4 bases and J lost 3; bases outside the gene matches: 15. This CDR3 is built from 17 residues. Germline CDR1 is MNHNS and CDR2 is SASEGT. The CDR3 bases are TGTGCCAGCAGTGCTTACCGGGACAGTCCCTCATACTACGAGCAGTACTTC. Encoded protein: CASSAYRDSPSYYEQYF.